This TCR beta chain was recorded in a study of CD8+ T cells in alopecia areata. Overall study context: The approximately 6-11-week-old female C3H/HeJ mice were given skin taken from roughly 6-13-month-old C3H/HeJ graft donors that had spontaneous alopecia. General study findings and limits: Sequence data from scalp samples additionally include resident alphabeta T cells of normal skin. Mouse data revealed clearer TCR sharing than patient data did, a gap possibly tied to HLA. Higher clonality than in normal scalp was seen in lesional scalp, especially alopecia totalis/universalis.

Points on this clone: Its antigen remains unidentified. Germline and genes here are mouse. The read is 4 residues too short to cover the CDR3 end, so that end is filled in from the germline J gene. The sample has other DNA sequences that encode this CDR3 too.

This CDR3 has 14 amino acids. V shed 5 bases, J shed 1 base, and the junction held 4 bases outside the gene matches. Germline CDR1 is NNHNN and CDR2 is SYGAGS (reference sequence). cDNA reverse transcribed from extracted RNA served as the sequencing template. Sequencing was performed with immunoSEQ multiplex PCR; in TCRdb, only in-frame clones are kept and a portion is missing. The sample contains around 290,000 clones, none of them singletons. Researchers sorted pooled cutaneous lymph node cells on the basis of CD4, CD8alpha, NKG2D, NKG2ACE and other markers. The chain couples TRBV13-2 to TRBJ2-3; 7 bases are shared with TRBD1. The source material was CD4+ T cells sorted from a lymph node. This TCR was recovered from a C3H/HeJ mouse with alopecia areata. For this mouse line, the MHC haplotype is H2-k. The covered CDR3 bases are TGTGCCAGCGGGAGACAGGGCGGTGCAGAA. It codes for CASGRQGGAE. The whole CDR3 reads CASGRQGGAETLYF.